The 31 T cell receptor beta chains reported below all come from one sample, sequenced in a study of molecular identifiers for immune sequencing clone quantification. Via MiXCR, TCRdb re-called the PCR reads, giving one row per CDR3 protein. Of about 640,000 distinct CDR3 sequences in the sample, 20% were seen once. Sequenced: naive CD8+ T cells from blood, with Jurkat cell RNA spiked in. Regarding subset: FACS-sorted CD8+CD4-CCR7+CD45RA+ naive T cells. The receptor source for this set is a human donor in good health. Some libraries in this study had Jurkat cell RNA spiked in.

Comment on this clonotype: The germline gene is not matched at one end of the junction; a read error may be the cause. J is TRBJ1-1 and V is TRBV6-2 or TRBV6-3, with 8 bases aligning to TRBD1. Germline CDR1 and CDR2: MNHEY and SVGEGT. The CDR3 length is 16 residues. In DNA form, the CDR3 reads TGTGCCAGCAGTTATTTGCAGGGGGCTTTCAACACTGTAGCTTTCTTT. Translated: CASSYLQGAFNTVAFF.

This clonotype was seen repeatedly, ten times or more. The chain carries TRBV7-8 and TRBJ2-5, with D maybe TRBD2 (6 bases). The CDR3 loop spans 16 amino acids. V was trimmed by 4 bases and J by 7 bases, leaving 22 bases between them. In germline, CDR1 is SGHVS, CDR2 FQNEAQ. The CDR3 loop is CASSSPAAGREATQYF. The CDR3 DNA follows: TGTGCCAGCAGCTCCCCGGCAGCTGGGCGGGAAGCGACCCAGTACTTC.

This clonotype was observed at least ten times. This chain uses TRBV28 with TRBJ2-7, with 8 bases that match TRBD2. Trimming at V came to 6 bases and at J to 6 bases, leaving 10 bases not matched to a gene. CDR3 length: 14 residues. The germline CDR1 and CDR2 sequences are MDHEN and SYDVKM. The CDR3 protein is CASSPAGAQVEQYF. CDR3 coding DNA: TGTGCCAGCAGCCCAGCGGGAGCCCAGGTCGAGCAGTACTTC.

This clonotype has ten or more counts. The rearrangement joins TRBV12-3 or TRBV12-4 to TRBJ1-1, with D possibly matching TRBD1 (6 bases). This CDR3 is built from 15 residues. The V end lost 3 bases, the J end lost 5 bases, and 16 bases lay between the germline ends. DNA for the CDR3: TGTGCCAGCAGTTTTGAGGGGGAAGAATGGACTGAAGCTTTCTTT. It yields the protein CASSFEGEEWTEAFF.

A remark on this clonotype: This may arise from a read error, as a much more abundant clone is one base away. The gene calls are TRBV4-1 and TRBJ2-1; no clear D gene. This CDR3 has 13 residues. With 4 bases removed from V and 3 bases from J, the gap between germline ends came to 7 bases. Germline V CDR1 and CDR2: MGHRA, YSYEKL. This chain's CDR3 is CASSREDYNEQFF. The CDR3 nucleotides read TGCGCCAGCAGCCGAGAGGACTACAATGAGCAGTTCTTC.

This clonotype was seen a few times. The chain employs TRBV12-5 and TRBJ2-7; no definite D call. Germline CDR1 LGHNT, CDR2 FRNRAP. V was trimmed by 0 bases and J by 6 bases, leaving 15 bases between them. CDR3 length: 15 residues. CDR3: CASGLVFASASEQYF. The CDR3 coding sequence is TGTGCTAGTGGTTTGGTATTTGCCTCGGCGAGCGAGCAGTACTTC.

As concerns this clonotype: A much larger clone differs from this one at a single base, so this may be a read error. J is TRBJ1-5 and V is TRBV12-3 or TRBV12-4; 7 bases fit TRBD1. The CDR3 loop spans 22 amino acids. DNA of the CDR3: TGTGCCGGCAGTCCGAGTTTTCCACAGGGGAGAGACCGGGGATATAGCAATCAGCCCCAGCATTTT. Translation: CAGSPSFPQGRDRGYSNQPQHF.

Of note for this clonotype: One end of the junction varies from germline; a read error may be responsible. The genes are TRBV7-9 and TRBJ1-6, with 7 bases matching TRBD1. The CDR3 covers 15 residues. The V gene's germline CDR1 is SEHNR and CDR2 FQNEAQ (reference sequence). The CDR3 nucleotides are TGTGCCAGCAGTTTACAGGGGCTAGGAGATTCACCCCCCCACTTT. Amino acid sequence: CASSLQGLGDSPPHF. Complete variable domain (other parts from reference TRBV7-9 and TRBJ1-6): DTGVSQNPRHKITKRGQNVTFRCDPISEHNRLYWYRQTLGQGPEFLTYFQNEAQLEKSRLLSDRFSAERPKGSFSTLEIQRTEQGDSAMYLCASSLQGLGDSPPHFGNGTRLTVT.

This clonotype was seen many times. This sequence joins TRBV6-2 or TRBV6-3 and TRBJ1-5; 8 bases are a match to TRBD1. Looked up from germline, CDR1 is MNHEY and CDR2 is SVGEGT. This CDR3 is 15 amino acids long. J gave up 3 bases and V 1 base, and 2 bases lay outside the gene matches. CDR3 protein: CASSYWTGFNQPQHF. The CDR3 nucleotides read TGTGCCAGCAGTTACTGGACAGGGTTCAATCAGCCCCAGCATTTT.

Notes on this clonotype: Given a much more abundant clone one base away, this may be a read error. The chain links TRBV28 to TRBJ2-4, with 7 nucleotides matching TRBD2. Germline V gene lookup returns CDR1 MDHEN and CDR2 SYDVKM. This CDR3 has 16 amino acids. CDR3 protein: CACSLSPGGIGNIQYF. In DNA, the CDR3 is TGTGCCTGCAGTTTATCCCCGGGGGGTATTGGAAACATTCAGTACTTC.

This clonotype came up many times. The chain recombines TRBV6-2 or TRBV6-3 with TRBJ2-7, with D unresolved. The germline V gene has CDR1 MNHEY and CDR2 SVGEGT. V was trimmed by 10 bases and J by 2 bases, leaving 12 bases between them. The length of the CDR3 is 12 residues. CDR3 in DNA: TGTGCCACCTCAGGACCCCCCTACGAGCAGTACTTC. It encodes CATSGPPYEQYF.

A word on this clonotype: Because the CDR3's place on the DNA is in doubt, the DNA is left out and the CDR3 is given as listed by TCRdb. The chain couples TRBV3-1 to TRBJ1-5; the table's D call, TRBD1, was not checked against the DNA. 15 amino acids form the CDR3, both terminal residues included. From germline, CDR1 is LGHDT and CDR2 YNNKEL (reference sequence). CDR3 residues: CASSRGTLAISPSIF.

As regards this clonotype: A read error may be the cause here, since a much bigger clone is one base away. The chain recombines TRBV21-1 with TRBJ1-1. TRBV21-1 is termed a pseudogene. The CDR3 contains 11 residues. CDR3 residues: CASGKVHEAFF. As DNA, the CDR3 is TGTGCCAGCGGCAAAGTGCACGAAGCTTTCTTT.

This clonotype showed up just a few times. This rearrangement joins TRBV7-2 to TRBJ1-2; D is uncertain. Per germline, CDR1 SGHTA and CDR2 FQGNSA. The CDR3 sequence is 14 residues long. Trimming took 5 bases from V and 4 from J, leaving 14 bases between them. CDR3 loop: CASSATDSFYGYTF. For the CDR3, the DNA is TGTGCCAGCAGCGCGACGGATTCCTTCTATGGCTACACCTTC.

There are many counts of this clonotype. V and J are TRBV25-1 and TRBJ1-1, with 7 bases fitting TRBD1. The CDR3 has 13 amino acids. In germline, CDR1 is MGHDK, CDR2 SYGVNS. V gave up 6 bases and J gave up 4 bases; unmatched junction bases: 5. CDR3 coding DNA: TGTGCCAGCAGCCGACAGGGAGGCACTGAAGCTTTCTTT. Encoded protein: CASSRQGGTEAFF.

In the case of this clonotype: A much larger clone lies a single base off, so this may be a read error. The rearrangement uses TRBV7-9 and TRBJ2-5, with 9 nucleotides matching TRBD1. This CDR3 has 16 amino acids. The germline V gene encodes CDR1 SEHNR and CDR2 FQNEAQ (reference sequence). V shed 4 bases, J shed 4 bases, and the junction held 10 bases outside the gene matches. The CDR3 DNA sequence: TGTGCCAGCAGCTCAAACACAGGGGGCATTGGAGAGACCCAGTACTTC. Translated: CASSSNTGGIGETQYF.

Remarks on this clonotype: The junction departs from the called germline gene at one end, perhaps through a read error. This chain connects TRBV4-3 to TRBJ1-1, with a tentative D call TRBD1 (5 bases). This CDR3 has 14 residues. Germline V CDR1 and CDR2: LGHNA, YSLEER. The CDR3 DNA follows: TGCGCCAGCGGCCAAGATCGAGTGGGGGGTGAAGCTTTCTTT. This encodes CASGQDRVGGEAFF.

At least ten counts were recorded for this clonotype. The chain employs TRBV7-8 and TRBJ2-7, with 7 bases matching TRBD1. The ends lost 3 bases at V and 2 bases at J; junction bases unmatched: 13. The CDR3 sequence is 17 residues long. CDR1 and CDR2 from the germline V gene are SGHVS and FQNEAQ. The CDR3 sequence is CASSFPTGVRETYEQYF. The CDR3 nucleotides are TGTGCCAGCAGCTTCCCAACAGGGGTGCGAGAAACCTACGAGCAGTACTTC.

About this clonotype: This could be a read error, since a much larger clone is one nucleotide away. The rearrangement uses TRBV7-2 and TRBJ2-3, with no clear D. In germline, CDR1 is SGHTA, CDR2 FQGNSA. The CDR3 spans 12 residues. The CDR3 sequence is CASSLDRDMQYF. DNA for the CDR3: TGTGCCAGCAGCTTAGATAGGGATATGCAGTATTTT.

This chain uses TRBV20-1 with TRBJ2-7; 8 bases are shared with TRBD1. Germline V gives CDR1 DFQATT, CDR2 SNEGSKA (reference sequence). The trim removed 3 bases at V and 7 bases at J, leaving 5 bases unmatched. The CDR3 contains 12 residues. CDR3 sequence reads: CSARGTGSEQYF. CDR3 nucleotide sequence: TGCAGTGCTAGGGGGACAGGAAGTGAGCAGTACTTC.

This clonotype was counted ten times or more. This rearrangement joins TRBV23-1 to TRBJ2-2, with 9 bases that match TRBD1. TRBV23-1 is an open reading frame, and its role is uncertain. The CDR3 has 18 amino acids. Trimming at V came to 10 bases and at J to 2 bases, leaving 17 bases not matched to a gene. The CDR3 loop is CATTRGQGIGPNTGELFF. CDR3 nucleotides: TGCGCCACTACCCGGGGACAGGGAATTGGGCCTAACACCGGGGAGCTGTTTTTT.

This clonotype was counted between two and nine times. The gene calls are TRBV6-1 and TRBJ2-3, with TRBD2 matching 11 bases. V shed 7 bases and J 2 bases; nucleotides not matched to a gene: 8. The CDR3 runs to 16 residues. CDR1 is MNHNS, CDR2 SASEGT, per germline. The CDR3 DNA is TGTGCCAGCACCTTCCCGGGACTAGCGGTCACAGATACGCAGTATTTT. The encoded protein is CASTFPGLAVTDTQYF.

The chain couples TRBV4-3 to TRBJ2-2, with D maybe TRBD2 (5 bases). The CDR3 is 14 amino acids. V was pared by 1 base and J by 6 bases, with 9 bases between. CDR1 is LGHNA and CDR2 is YSLEER in the germline V gene. CDR3 sequence reads: CASSQGRRAGELFF. The CDR3 bases are TGCGCCAGCAGCCAAGGTCGGCGGGCCGGGGAGCTGTTTTTT.

This clonotype has ten or more counts. This rearrangement joins TRBV12-3 or TRBV12-4 to TRBJ1-1; maybe TRBD1 (5 bases). This CDR3 is 14 amino acids long. Trimming cost V 3 bases and J 1 base, with 9 bases left between them. DNA for the CDR3: TGTGCCAGCAGTTTTATACAGGAGAACACTGAAGCTTTCTTT. This codes for CASSFIQENTEAFF.

The rearrangement joins TRBV6-6 to TRBJ2-7; 10 positions agree with TRBD1. Per the germline V gene, CDR1 is MNHNY and CDR2 is SVGAGI (reference sequence). This CDR3 is built from 15 residues. The V segment lost 1 base and the J segment 4 bases; nucleotides outside the gene matches: 4. CDR3 sequence reads: CASSYLAGQGYEQYF. CDR3 nucleotide sequence: TGTGCCAGCAGTTACTTAGCGGGACAGGGGTACGAGCAGTACTTC.

A few counts support this clonotype. This sequence joins TRBV7-9 and TRBJ2-5; D tentatively fits TRBD1 or TRBD2 (6 bases each). The CDR3 is 19 amino acids. Germline V gives CDR1 SEHNR, CDR2 FQNEAQ (reference sequence). Trimming stripped 4 bases from V and 5 bases from J, with 29 bases between. CDR3 region: CASSSSGAESGYPYETQYF. DNA of the CDR3: TGTGCCAGCAGCTCCTCGGGGGCAGAAAGCGGGTATCCTTACGAGACCCAGTACTTC.

This clonotype was counted at least ten times. The chain has TRBV24-1 and TRBJ2-2; no definite D call. The CDR3 is made up of 14 amino acids. The germline gives CDR1 KGHDR, CDR2 SFDVKD. V lost 3 bases to trimming and J lost 3 bases, with 7 bases between them. The CDR3 DNA reads as TGTGCCACCAGTGATCCTGAACACACCGGGGAGCTGTTTTTT. Its translation is CATSDPEHTGELFF.

To note about this clonotype: Possible read error: a much larger clone is one base away. V and J are TRBV30 and TRBJ2-7; 7 bases match TRBD2. V lost 2 bases and J lost 5; bases outside the gene matches: 15. This CDR3 contains 16 residues. The germline V gene encodes CDR1 GTSNPN and CDR2 SVGIG (reference sequence). The CDR3 loop is CAWSRGDPRPAHEQYF. CDR3 DNA sequence: TGTGCCTGGAGTCGGGGGGACCCAAGGCCCGCCCACGAGCAGTACTTC.

This clonotype was seen at least ten times. V usage is TRBV29-1 and J usage is TRBJ1-2, with TRBD1 matching over 10 bases. This CDR3 has 14 amino acids. Trimming removed 3 bases from V and 2 bases from J; junction bases left unmatched: 3. Germline CDR1 SQVTM, CDR2 ANQGSEA. The CDR3 DNA follows: TGCAGCGTTGATGGGACAGGGGACAACTATGGCTACACCTTC. The encoded protein is CSVDGTGDNYGYTF.

In its sample, this clonotype was seen a few times. The chain has TRBV5-5 and TRBJ2-5; 7 bases line up with TRBD2. The CDR3 covers 14 residues. Germline CDR1 and CDR2: SGHKS and YYEKEE (reference sequence). Losses at the gene ends were 7 bases for V and 5 bases for J; bases not matched to a gene: 11. The CDR3 sequence is CASCLADIAETQYF. The CDR3 nucleotides read TGTGCCAGCTGTCTAGCGGATATTGCTGAGACCCAGTACTTC. The whole variable domain, remainder taken from reference TRBV5-5 and TRBJ2-5, is DAGVTQSPTHLIKTRGQQVTLRCSPISGHKSVSWYQQVLGQGPQFIFQYYEKEERGRGNFPDRFSARQFPNYSSELNVNALLLGDSALYLCASCLADIAETQYFGPGTRLLVL.

This clonotype was observed many times. The chain joins TRBV20-1 to TRBJ2-7; D call uncertain. V lost 5 bases and J 3 bases, leaving 14 bases between the germline ends. This CDR3 region has 13 residues. The germline V gene has CDR1 DFQATT and CDR2 SNEGSKA (reference sequence). Here the CDR3 reads CSALPGSLYEQYF. The CDR3, as DNA: TGCAGTGCTTTGCCCGGGTCCCTCTACGAGCAGTACTTC.